Listed here are 31 T cell receptor beta chains from one sample, sequenced in a study of T cell repertoires in cytomegalovirus infection. TCRdb used MiXCR to reprocess the reads, holding one entry per CDR3 protein. The sample has approximately 1,000,000 distinct CDR3 sequences; around 32% are singletons. No antigens are known for them. The sequencing used cultured CD8+ T cells from PBMCs, collected from culture after CMV antigen stimulation. All receptors come from a human donor in good health (CMV status not recorded). Some clones in this sample may be carry-over from other donors' samples.

This clonotype was seen at least ten times. DNA for the CDR3: TGTGCCAGCAGCTTAGGTTCAGGGTCTGGCTACACCTTC. It translates to CASSLGSGSGYTF. The rearrangement uses TRBV7-2 and TRBJ1-2, with a tentative D call TRBD1 (5 bases). V was shortened by 1 base and J by 7 bases, with 10 bases between the two germline ends. CDR1 is SGHTA and CDR2 is FQGNSA in the germline V gene. The CDR3 covers 13 residues.

This clonotype was found many times. The chain combines TRBV7-2 with TRBJ1-1; the D is unclear. The germline V gene has CDR1 SGHTA and CDR2 FQGNSA. V lost 4 bases and J lost 0, with 6 bases in between. This CDR3 is 13 amino acids long. The CDR3 sequence is CASSYTLNTEAFF. The DNA of the CDR3 is TGTGCCAGCAGCTACACTTTGAACACTGAAGCTTTCTTT.

CDR3 sequence (DNA): TGCAGTGCTAGATATGAAGGGCTGCAGCCCCAGCATTTT. This encodes CSARYEGLQPQHF. The chain is built from TRBV20-1 and TRBJ1-5; no definite D call. Germline V gene sequence: CDR1 DFQATT, CDR2 SNEGSKA (reference sequence). V was trimmed by 2 bases and J by 7 bases, leaving 12 bases between them. The CDR3 consists of 13 residues.

This clonotype came up a few times. The rearrangement joins TRBV27 to TRBJ1-6; 10 positions agree with TRBD1. The CDR3 contains 19 residues. Germline values: CDR1 MNHEY, CDR2 SMNVEV (reference sequence). The junction had 15 bases not matched to a gene; V was cut back by 4 bases and J by 6 bases. CDR3 region: CASSSWGTGVRLINSPLHF. CDR3 DNA: TGTGCCAGCAGTTCCTGGGGGACAGGGGTCAGACTAATTAATTCACCCCTCCACTTT.

The rearrangement joins TRBV7-6 to TRBJ1-2; tentative D call: TRBD1 (6 bases). Between the trimmed V and J ends, which lost 5 bases and 5 bases, there was a span of 15 bases. This CDR3 region has 14 residues. The V gene's germline CDR1 is SGHVS and CDR2 FNYEAQ. The CDR3: CASSPRDKSYGYTF. The DNA of the CDR3 is TGTGCCAGCAGCCCAAGGGACAAGAGTTATGGCTACACCTTC.

The V gene is TRBV7-9, the J gene TRBJ1-3; tentatively, D is TRBD1 (6 bases). The CDR3 is 17 residues long. V lost 4 bases and J lost 3, with 19 bases in between. Germline assignment: CDR1 SEHNR and CDR2 FQNEAQ (reference sequence). CDR3 sequence (DNA): TGTGCCAGCAGCTCGGGGGCGGGGCCAAGCTTTGGAAACACCATATATTTT. As protein: CASSSGAGPSFGNTIYF.

This clonotype was counted only a few times. The chain employs TRBV7-9 and TRBJ1-1, with D possibly TRBD1 on 5 matching bases. CDR1 and CDR2 (germline): SEHNR, FQNEAQ (reference sequence). V lost 5 bases, J lost 5 bases, and 15 bases lay in between. CDR3 length: 14 residues. The CDR3 DNA reads as TGTGCCAGCAGCAACGTGCACCGGGGGACTGAAGCTTTCTTT. It translates to CASSNVHRGTEAFF.

The sample holds a few counts of this clonotype. V and J are TRBV4-1 and TRBJ1-1; no firm D call. The CDR3 runs to 14 residues. Looked up from germline, CDR1 is MGHRA and CDR2 is YSYEKL. Trimming pared 0 bases from V and 7 bases from J, leaving 12 bases between. The CDR3, as DNA: TGCGCCAGCAGCCAAGAAAGTCAAGGGTTTGAAGCTTTCTTT. It encodes CASSQESQGFEAFF.

The J gene is TRBJ2-7, the V gene TRBV27; D may be TRBD2 (7 bases). Between the trimmed V and J ends, which lost 2 bases and 3 bases, there was a span of 11 bases. Germline V gene data show CDR1 as MNHEY and CDR2 as SMNVEV (reference sequence). This CDR3 spans 14 amino acids. In nucleotides, the CDR3 is TGTGCCAGCAGTTTAAGGGGGACTATCTACGAGCAGTACTTC. The encoded protein is CASSLRGTIYEQYF.

This clonotype was picked up many times. The V and J genes are TRBV28 and TRBJ1-1; unclear D gene. The CDR3 covers 13 residues. V lost 8 bases, J lost 1 base, and 11 bases lay in between. Per the germline V gene, CDR1 is MDHEN and CDR2 is SYDVKM. CDR3 DNA sequence: TGTGCCAGCGTAGGACGAACGAACACTGAAGCTTTCTTT. Protein product: CASVGRTNTEAFF.

As concerns this clonotype: Just one base apart from a much larger clone, this may be a read error. This chain links TRBV7-6 with TRBJ1-2; TRBD1 matches 10 bases. Germline CDR1 SGHVS, CDR2 FNYEAQ. Trimming removed 8 bases from V and 3 bases from J; junction bases left unmatched: 6. The CDR3 extends over 14 amino acids. In DNA, the CDR3 is TGTGCCAGCTTGAATGGGACAGGGGACTATGGCTACACCTTC. It yields the protein CASLNGTGDYGYTF.

This clonotype was recorded many times. The chain combines TRBV7-6 with TRBJ2-5; weak D call: TRBD2 (6 bases). CDR1 SGHVS and CDR2 FNYEAQ come from the germline V gene. The CDR3 contains 15 residues. V dropped 0 bases and J dropped 5 bases, with 13 bases sitting between them. CDR3 region: CASSLANRRGETQYF. The DNA of the CDR3 is TGTGCCAGCAGCTTAGCGAACAGGAGGGGTGAGACCCAGTACTTC.

The CDR3 sequence is CASSRELSNTGELFF. CDR3 sequence (DNA): TGTGCCAGCAGCCGGGAGTTGTCGAACACCGGGGAGCTGTTTTTT. The chain has TRBV6-4 and TRBJ2-2, with a possible D match to TRBD2 (6 bases). CDR3 length equals 15 residues. The V and J ends lost 6 bases and 0 bases respectively, with 11 bases between them. Germline lookup yields CDR1 MRHNA and CDR2 SNTAGT.

This clonotype occurred many times. This sequence joins TRBV6-1 and TRBJ1-1, with D hard to call. Germline V gives CDR1 MNHNS, CDR2 SASEGT. Trimming stripped 1 base from V and 1 base from J, with 4 bases between. The CDR3 loop spans 13 amino acids. CDR3 region: CASSEGRNTEAFF. The CDR3 DNA reads as TGTGCCAGCAGTGAAGGGCGGAACACTGAAGCTTTCTTT.

Comment on this clonotype: A much larger clone lies one base from this, so it may be a read error. CDR3 in DNA: TGTGCCAGCAGCTTAGCGAGGGAGGGGGCGATATACGGGCAGTACTTC. It specifies CASSLAREGAIYGQYF. The chain combines TRBV7-2 with TRBJ2-7; the D gene could be TRBD1 or TRBD2 (7 bases each). This CDR3 contains 16 residues. Germline V gene lookup returns CDR1 SGHTA and CDR2 FQGNSA.

This clonotype has more than one count but fewer than ten. The rearrangement uses TRBV12-3 or TRBV12-4 and TRBJ2-5; 8 bases are a match to TRBD1. This CDR3 region has 15 residues. With V trimmed by 5 bases and J by 2 bases, 7 bases remained unmatched. Written as DNA, the CDR3 is TGTGCCAGCAGTCCTGGGACAGGCCCGCAAGAGACCCAGTACTTC. Translated: CASSPGTGPQETQYF.

The chain recombines TRBV7-3 with TRBJ1-6; D unresolved. The CDR3 extends over 15 amino acids. CDR1 SGHTA and CDR2 FQGTGA come from the germline V gene. The V end was cut by 2 bases, the J end by 7 bases, with 12 bases between. DNA for the CDR3: TGTGCCAGCAGCTTAGACAATTCCGTCAATTCACCCCTCCACTTT. It is translated as CASSLDNSVNSPLHF. The entire variable domain, with the rest obtained from reference TRBV7-3 and TRBJ1-6, is as follows: GAGVSQTPSNKVTEKGKYVELRCDPISGHTALYWYRQSLGQGPEFLIYFQGTGAADDSGLPNDRFFAVRPEGSVSTLKIQRTERGDSAVYLCASSLDNSVNSPLHFGNGTRLTVT.

J is TRBJ2-3 and V is TRBV7-9; TRBD2 matches at 9 bases. Germline CDR1 reads SEHNR; CDR2 reads FQNEAQ (reference sequence). The CDR3 covers 14 residues. V lost 10 bases, J lost 3 bases, and 8 bases stayed unmatched. In DNA form, the CDR3 reads TGTGCCACCACTAGCGGGCGACGGACAGATACGCAGTATTTT. It translates to CATTSGRRTDTQYF.

The table lists this clonotype with a few counts. The V gene is TRBV7-6, the J gene TRBJ1-1; unclear D gene. The V end was cut by 4 bases, the J end by 3 bases, with 15 bases between. Germline V gene data show CDR1 as SGHVS and CDR2 as FNYEAQ. This CDR3 is built from 15 residues. The CDR3: CASSSDAGLDTEAFF. CDR3 coding DNA: TGTGCCAGCAGCTCGGACGCGGGTTTGGACACTGAAGCTTTCTTT.

Only a few counts were recorded for this clonotype. The V call is TRBV12-3 or TRBV12-4, the J call TRBJ1-1; tentative D call: TRBD1 (5 bases). The CDR3 is made up of 17 amino acids. The ends were cut back, 2 bases at V and 6 bases at J, with 22 bases in the middle. Here the CDR3 reads CASSLSTRTGVGSEAFF. As DNA, the CDR3 is TGTGCCAGCAGTTTATCCACCAGAACAGGTGTGGGGTCTGAAGCTTTCTTT.

This clonotype was counted a few times. This chain links TRBV10-3 with TRBJ2-2; 10 bases match TRBD2. The trim removed 3 bases at V and 4 bases at J, leaving 11 bases unmatched. Germline values: CDR1 ENHRY, CDR2 SYGVKD. The CDR3 totals 18 residues. CDR3 loop: CAISDLAGASEGTGELFF. In DNA form, the CDR3 reads TGTGCCATCAGTGATCTAGCGGGGGCCTCCGAGGGCACCGGGGAGCTGTTTTTT.

This clonotype was detected a few times. In DNA form, the CDR3 reads TGTGCCAGCAGTGAAGCGGGGGCGGGGGGAACCGGGGAGCTGTTTTTT. Its protein product is CASSEAGAGGTGELFF. The chain employs TRBV6-1 and TRBJ2-2, with TRBD2 matching 8 bases. V shed 0 bases, J shed 5 bases, and the junction held 5 bases outside the gene matches. This CDR3 is built from 16 residues. The germline gives CDR1 MNHNS, CDR2 SASEGT.

This clonotype was counted ten times or more. The chain links TRBV7-9 to TRBJ2-5; no firm D call. Trimming took 6 bases from V and 2 from J, leaving 13 bases between them. This CDR3 comprises 14 residues. CDR1 and CDR2 from the germline V gene are SEHNR and FQNEAQ (reference sequence). The CDR3 DNA follows: TGTGCCAGCAGTCTACTGGGGATGCAAGAGACCCAGTACTTC. Translation: CASSLLGMQETQYF.

About this clonotype: One base away lies a much larger clone, so this may be a sequencing read error. This chain uses TRBV7-2 with TRBJ1-2, with 7 bases matching TRBD1. Per germline, CDR1 SGHTA and CDR2 FQGNSA. This CDR3 region has 12 residues. CDR3 in DNA: TGTTCCAGCAGCTCAGGGGGGGCTGGCTACACCTTC. Its protein is CSSSSGGAGYTF.

The CDR3: CAISEWDRGPKGSGANVLTF. The DNA for the CDR3 is TGTGCCATCAGTGAGTGGGACAGGGGGCCCAAAGGCTCTGGGGCCAACGTCCTGACTTTC. The chain combines TRBV10-3 with TRBJ2-6; the match to TRBD1 covers 12 bases. Germline assignment: CDR1 ENHRY and CDR2 SYGVKD. The ends lost 1 base at V and 0 bases at J; junction bases unmatched: 7. The CDR3 has 20 amino acids.

This chain joins TRBV27 and TRBJ2-3; the match to TRBD2 covers 8 bases. V lost 9 bases to trimming and J lost 3 bases; unmatched junction nucleotides: 8. The CDR3 has 14 amino acids. Germline loops: CDR1 MNHEY, CDR2 SMNVEV (reference sequence). The chain's CDR3 is CASRSGVGTDTQYF. The CDR3 DNA follows: TGTGCCAGTCGTAGCGGGGTGGGGACAGATACGCAGTATTTT.

This clonotype was detected a few times. The chain uses TRBV2 and TRBJ2-1; D remains ambiguous. The germline V and J ends were trimmed by 2 bases and 0 bases, with 17 bases remaining between them. CDR1 and CDR2 from the germline V gene are SNHLY and FYNNEI. The CDR3 contains 18 residues. The CDR3 DNA reads as TGTGCCAGCAGTGAAATAACTGGATGGTTTAGCTCCTACAATGAGCAGTTCTTC. Encoded protein: CASSEITGWFSSYNEQFF.

The chain combines TRBV19 with TRBJ2-1; TRBD2 matches at 10 bases. The CDR3 has 15 amino acids. V lost 6 bases to trimming and J lost 4 bases; unmatched junction nucleotides: 6. CDR1 and CDR2 (germline): LNHDA, SQIVND (reference sequence). The CDR3 nucleotides are TGTGCCAGTAGCGAGATAGCGGGGGGTTACAATGAGCAGTTCTTC. As protein: CASSEIAGGYNEQFF. The full variable domain, completed using reference TRBV19 and TRBJ2-1, is DGGITQSPKYLFRKEGQNVTLSCEQNLNHDAMYWYRQDPGQGLRLIYYSQIVNDFQKGDIAEGYSVSREKKESFPLTVTSAQKNPTAFYLCASSEIAGGYNEQFFGPGTRLTVL.

This clonotype was counted only a few times. The J gene is TRBJ1-2, the V gene TRBV4-3, with a tentative D call TRBD1 (5 bases). CDR3 length equals 16 residues. Germline CDR1 is LGHNA and CDR2 is YSLEER. V was trimmed by 1 base and J by 5 bases, leaving 17 bases between them. The CDR3 sequence is CASSQVLTETTYGYTF. The CDR3 DNA sequence: TGCGCCAGCAGCCAAGTTTTGACAGAGACTACTTATGGCTACACCTTC.

This clonotype showed up just a few times. V is TRBV6-2 or TRBV6-3 and J is TRBJ2-7; 10 bases map to TRBD1. In germline, CDR1 is MNHEY, CDR2 SVGEGT. CDR3 length: 16 residues. J lost 1 base, V lost 0 bases, and 3 bases had no gene match. The CDR3 DNA reads as TGTGCCAGCAGTTACTCGGGACAGGGGCCTTCCTACGAGCAGTACGTC. Translated, it gives CASSYSGQGPSYEQYV.

This clonotype appeared many times. The rearrangement uses TRBV5-1 and TRBJ1-2, with 8 nucleotides matching TRBD1. V lost 4 bases to trimming and J lost 6 bases; unmatched junction nucleotides: 2. This CDR3 region has 12 residues. Germline V gives CDR1 SGHRS, CDR2 YFSETQ. Here the CDR3 DNA reads TGCGCCAGCAGCGTGGGACAGGATGGCTACACCTTC. This encodes CASSVGQDGYTF.